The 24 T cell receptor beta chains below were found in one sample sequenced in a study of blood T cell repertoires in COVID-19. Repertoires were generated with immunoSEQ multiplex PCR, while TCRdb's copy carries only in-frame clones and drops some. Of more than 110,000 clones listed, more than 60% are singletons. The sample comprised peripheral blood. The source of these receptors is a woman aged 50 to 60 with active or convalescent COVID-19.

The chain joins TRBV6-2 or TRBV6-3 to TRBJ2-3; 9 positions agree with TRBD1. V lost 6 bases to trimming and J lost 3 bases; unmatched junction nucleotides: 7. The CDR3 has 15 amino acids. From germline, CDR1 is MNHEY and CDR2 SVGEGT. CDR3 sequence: CASSRGTGLTDTQYF. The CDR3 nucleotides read TGTGCCAGCAGCCGAGGGACAGGGCTGACAGATACGCAGTATTTT.

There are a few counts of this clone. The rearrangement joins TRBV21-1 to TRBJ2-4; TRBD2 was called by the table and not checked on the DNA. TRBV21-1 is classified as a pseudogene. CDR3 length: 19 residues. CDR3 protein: CASSKGPEPAPLAKNIQYF. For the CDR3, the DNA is TGTGCCAGCAGCAAAGGCCCCGAGCCTGCGCCCCTAGCCAAAAACATTCAGTACTTC.

The CDR3: CASSLAGGVDTQYF. DNA for the CDR3: TGCGCCAGCAGCTTGGCAGGGGGCGTAGATACGCAGTATTTT. The rearrangement links TRBV5-1 to TRBJ2-3, with TRBD1 identical over 8 bases. CDR1 and CDR2 (germline): SGHRS, YFSETQ. The CDR3 has 14 amino acids. Trimming at V came to 0 bases and at J to 5 bases, leaving 2 bases not matched to a gene.

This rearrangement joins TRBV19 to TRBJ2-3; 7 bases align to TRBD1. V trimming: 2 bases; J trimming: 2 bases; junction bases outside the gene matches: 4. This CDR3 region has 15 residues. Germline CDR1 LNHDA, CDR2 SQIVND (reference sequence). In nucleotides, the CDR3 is TGTGCCAGTAGTATACAGGGGGTATCCACAGATACGCAGTATTTT. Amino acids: CASSIQGVSTDTQYF.

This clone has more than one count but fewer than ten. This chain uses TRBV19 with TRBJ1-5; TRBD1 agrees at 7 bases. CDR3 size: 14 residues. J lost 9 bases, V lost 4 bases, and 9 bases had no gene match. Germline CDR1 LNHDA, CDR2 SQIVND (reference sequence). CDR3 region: CASSTDRPESPQHF. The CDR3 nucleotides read TGTGCCAGTAGTACGGACAGGCCGGAATCGCCCCAGCATTTT.

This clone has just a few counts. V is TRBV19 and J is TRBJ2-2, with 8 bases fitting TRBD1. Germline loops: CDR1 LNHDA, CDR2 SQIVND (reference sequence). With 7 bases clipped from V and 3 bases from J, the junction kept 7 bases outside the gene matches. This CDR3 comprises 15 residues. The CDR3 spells CASKTGGLYTGELFF. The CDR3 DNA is TGTGCCAGTAAAACAGGGGGATTATACACCGGGGAGCTGTTTTTT.

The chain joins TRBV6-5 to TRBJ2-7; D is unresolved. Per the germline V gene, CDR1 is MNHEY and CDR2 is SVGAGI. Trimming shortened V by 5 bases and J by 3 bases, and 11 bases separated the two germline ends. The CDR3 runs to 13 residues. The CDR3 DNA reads TGTGCCAGCAGTCGTGGCCCAAACTACGAGCAGTACTTC. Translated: CASSRGPNYEQYF.

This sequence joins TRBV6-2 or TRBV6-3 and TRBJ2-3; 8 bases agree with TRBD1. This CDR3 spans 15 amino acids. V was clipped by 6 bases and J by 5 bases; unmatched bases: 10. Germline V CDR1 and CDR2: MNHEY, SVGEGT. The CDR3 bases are TGTGCCAGCAGCTCAGGGGGCGCAGGAGGAGATACGCAGTATTTT. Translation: CASSSGGAGGDTQYF.

In DNA form, the CDR3 reads TGTGCCAGCAGCTCCGGGACAGGGATGAGTCAGCCCCAGCATTTT. It encodes CASSSGTGMSQPQHF. The genes are TRBV28 and TRBJ1-5; 9 bases line up with TRBD1. Trimming at V came to 6 bases and at J to 6 bases, leaving 9 bases not matched to a gene. Germline V CDR1 and CDR2: MDHEN, SYDVKM. The CDR3 runs 15 residues. The full variable domain, rest sourced from reference TRBV28 and TRBJ1-5, is DVKVTQSSRYLVKRTGEKVFLECVQDMDHENMFWYRQDPGLGLRLIYFSYDVKMKEKGDIPEGYSVSREKKERFSLILESASTNQTSMYLCASSSGTGMSQPQHFGDGTRLSIL.

The CDR3 DNA follows: TGTGCCAGCAGTCCATCCGACAGGGGCGGCTACACCTTC. This encodes CASSPSDRGGYTF. V usage is TRBV6-2 or TRBV6-3 and J usage is TRBJ1-2, with TRBD1 matching 8 bases. The ends lost 5 bases at V and 8 bases at J; junction bases unmatched: 7. The V gene's germline CDR1 is MNHEY and CDR2 SVGEGT. CDR3 length equals 13 residues.

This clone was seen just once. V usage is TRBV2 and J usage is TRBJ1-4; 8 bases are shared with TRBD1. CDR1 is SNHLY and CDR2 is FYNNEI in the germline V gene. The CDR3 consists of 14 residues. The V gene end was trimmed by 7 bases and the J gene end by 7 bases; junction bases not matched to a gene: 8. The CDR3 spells CASNNRGGAEKLFF. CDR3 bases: TGTGCCAGCAACAACAGGGGGGGGGCTGAAAAACTGTTTTTT. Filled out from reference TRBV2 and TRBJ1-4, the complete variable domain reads EPEVTQTPSHQVTQMGQEVILRCVPISNHLYFYWYRQILGQKVEFLVSFYNNEISEKSEIFDDQFSVERPDGSNFTLKIRSTKLEDSAMYFCASNNRGGAEKLFFGSGTQLSVL.

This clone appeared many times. CDR3 bases: TGTGCCAGCAGTACCCTGACAGGGGGCAATCAGCCCCAGCATTTT. Its translation: CASSTLTGGNQPQHF. This chain connects TRBV28 to TRBJ1-5; TRBD1 matches 8 bases. V gave up 5 bases and J gave up 2 bases; unmatched junction bases: 5. The CDR3 contains 15 residues. From germline, CDR1 is MDHEN and CDR2 SYDVKM.

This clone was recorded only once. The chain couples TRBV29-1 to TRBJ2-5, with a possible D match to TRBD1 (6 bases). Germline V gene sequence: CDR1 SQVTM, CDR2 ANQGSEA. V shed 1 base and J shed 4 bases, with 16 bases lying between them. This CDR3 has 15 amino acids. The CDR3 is CSVEGGDRPLETQYF. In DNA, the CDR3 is TGCAGCGTTGAAGGCGGAGACAGGCCATTAGAGACCCAGTACTTC.

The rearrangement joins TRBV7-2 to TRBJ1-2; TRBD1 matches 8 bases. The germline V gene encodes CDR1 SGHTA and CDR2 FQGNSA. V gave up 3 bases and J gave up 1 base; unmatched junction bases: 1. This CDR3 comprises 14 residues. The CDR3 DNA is TGTGCCAGCAGCTTTGACAGGGGTAACTATGGCTACACCTTC. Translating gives CASSFDRGNYGYTF.

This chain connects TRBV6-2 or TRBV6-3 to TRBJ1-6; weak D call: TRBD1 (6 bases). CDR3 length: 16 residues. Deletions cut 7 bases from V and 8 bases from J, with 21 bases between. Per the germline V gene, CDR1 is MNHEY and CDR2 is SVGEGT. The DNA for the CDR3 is TGTGCCAGCACTCACTCCGGGGGGCGGAAGGATTCACCCCTCCACTTT. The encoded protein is CASTHSGGRKDSPLHF.

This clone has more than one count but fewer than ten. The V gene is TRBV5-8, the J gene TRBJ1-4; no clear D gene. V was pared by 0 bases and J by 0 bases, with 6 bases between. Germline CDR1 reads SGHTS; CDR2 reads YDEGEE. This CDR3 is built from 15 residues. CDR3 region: CASSLGRATNEKLFF. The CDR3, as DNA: TGTGCCAGCAGCTTGGGGCGGGCAACTAATGAAAAACTGTTTTTT.

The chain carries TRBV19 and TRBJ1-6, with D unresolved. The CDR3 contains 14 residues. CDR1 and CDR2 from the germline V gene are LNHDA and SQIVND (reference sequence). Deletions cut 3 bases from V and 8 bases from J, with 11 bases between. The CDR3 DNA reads TGTGCCAGTAGTATCGGTCAGGCTTATTCACCCCTCCACTTT. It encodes CASSIGQAYSPLHF.

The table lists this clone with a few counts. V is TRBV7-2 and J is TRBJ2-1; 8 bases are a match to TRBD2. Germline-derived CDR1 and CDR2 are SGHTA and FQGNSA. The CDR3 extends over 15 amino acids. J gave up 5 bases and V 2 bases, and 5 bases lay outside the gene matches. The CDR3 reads CASSLQRGPDNEQFF. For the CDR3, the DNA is TGTGCCAGCAGCTTACAGCGGGGGCCCGACAATGAGCAGTTCTTC. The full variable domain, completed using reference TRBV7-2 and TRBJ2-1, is GAGVSQSPSNKVTEKGKDVELRCDPISGHTALYWYRQSLGQGLEFLIYFQGNSAPDKSGLPSDRFSAERTGGSVSTLTIQRTQQEDSAVYLCASSLQRGPDNEQFFGPGTRLTVL.

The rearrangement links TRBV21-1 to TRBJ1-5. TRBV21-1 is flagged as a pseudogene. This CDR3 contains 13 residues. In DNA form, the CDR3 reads TGTGCCAGCAGCAGGGAGGAAGATCAGCCCCAGCATTTT. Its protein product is CASSREEDQPQHF.

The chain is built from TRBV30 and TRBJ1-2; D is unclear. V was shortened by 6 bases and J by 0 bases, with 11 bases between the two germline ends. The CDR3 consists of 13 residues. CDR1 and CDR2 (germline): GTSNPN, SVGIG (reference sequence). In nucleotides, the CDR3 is TGTGCCTGTAAGAGTCTGACTAACTATGGCTACACCTTC. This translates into CACKSLTNYGYTF. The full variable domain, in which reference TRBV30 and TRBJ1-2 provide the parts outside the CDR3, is SQTIHQWPATLVQPVGSPLSLECTVEGTSNPNLYWYRQAAGRGLQLLFYSVGIGQISSEVPQNLSASRPQDRQFILSSKKLLLSDSGFYLCACKSLTNYGYTFGSGTRLTVV.

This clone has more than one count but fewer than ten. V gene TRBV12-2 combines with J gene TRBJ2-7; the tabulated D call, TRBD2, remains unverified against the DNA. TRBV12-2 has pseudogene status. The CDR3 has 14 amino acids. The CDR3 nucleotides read TGTGCAAGTCGCTTAGCGACTAGGAATTACGAGCAGTACTTC. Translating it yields CASRLATRNYEQYF.

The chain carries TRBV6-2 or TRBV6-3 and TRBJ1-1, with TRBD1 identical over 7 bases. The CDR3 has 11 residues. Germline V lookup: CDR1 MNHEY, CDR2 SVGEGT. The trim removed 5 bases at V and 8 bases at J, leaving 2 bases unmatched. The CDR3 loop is CASSRTGEAFF. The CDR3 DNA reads TGTGCCAGCAGTCGGACAGGAGAAGCTTTCTTT.

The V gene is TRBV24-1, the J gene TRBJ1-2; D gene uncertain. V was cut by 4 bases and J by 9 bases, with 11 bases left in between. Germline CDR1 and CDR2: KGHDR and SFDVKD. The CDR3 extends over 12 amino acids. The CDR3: CATSDPHESYTF. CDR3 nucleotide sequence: TGTGCCACCAGTGACCCTCACGAGAGCTACACCTTC.

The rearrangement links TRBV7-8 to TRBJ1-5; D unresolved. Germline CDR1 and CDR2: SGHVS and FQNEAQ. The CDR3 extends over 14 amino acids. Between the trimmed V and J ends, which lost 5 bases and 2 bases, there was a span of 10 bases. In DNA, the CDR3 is TGTGCCAGCAGCCCCGACGGAGGCAATCAGCCCCAGCATTTT. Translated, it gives CASSPDGGNQPQHF.